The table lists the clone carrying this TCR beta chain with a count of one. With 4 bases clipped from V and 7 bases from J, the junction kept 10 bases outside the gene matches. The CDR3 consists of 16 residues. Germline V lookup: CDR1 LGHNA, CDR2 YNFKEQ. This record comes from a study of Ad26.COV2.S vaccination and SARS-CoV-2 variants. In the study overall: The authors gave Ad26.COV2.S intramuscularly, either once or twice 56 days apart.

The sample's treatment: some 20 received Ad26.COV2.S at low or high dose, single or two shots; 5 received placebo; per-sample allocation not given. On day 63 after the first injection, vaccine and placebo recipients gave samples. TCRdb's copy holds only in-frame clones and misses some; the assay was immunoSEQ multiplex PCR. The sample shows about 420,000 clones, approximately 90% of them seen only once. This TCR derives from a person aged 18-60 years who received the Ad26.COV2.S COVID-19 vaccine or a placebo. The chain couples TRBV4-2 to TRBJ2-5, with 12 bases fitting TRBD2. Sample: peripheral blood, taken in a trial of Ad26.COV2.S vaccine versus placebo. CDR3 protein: CASSLRSSGGVGTQYF. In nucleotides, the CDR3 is TGTGCCAGCAGCCTGCGGTCTAGCGGGGGGGTTGGGACCCAGTACTTC.